Listed here are 22 T cell receptor beta chains from one sample, sequenced in a study of blood T cell repertoires in COVID-19 (dated by TCRdb to the early 2020s). Library generation was performed with the immunoSEQ multiplex PCR assay. The table was pulled from immuneACCESS by TCRdb, which kept in-frame rearrangements only. Such tables lose some clones; where checked, under half of the loss comes from unresolved V genes, and the rest has no known cause. In this sample the table shows about 100,000 clones, around 80% of which occur a single time. The ten top clones hold roughly 10% of the sample. The sample taken for sequencing was peripheral blood. Every receptor here comes from a man aged 60 to 69 with active or convalescent COVID-19.

The genes are TRBV28 and TRBJ1-1; maybe TRBD1 (5 bases). Germline V gene lookup returns CDR1 MDHEN and CDR2 SYDVKM. The CDR3 has 14 amino acids. Trimming left V 7 bases short and J 6 bases short, with 18 bases between. As DNA, the CDR3 is TGTGCCAGCACCACCGCCCACAGGTACTCTGAAGCTTTCTTT. Translating gives CASTTAHRYSEAFF.

V gene TRBV11-2 combines with J gene TRBJ2-3; 10 bases agree with TRBD2. The CDR3 contains 15 residues. CDR1 is SGHAT, CDR2 FQNNGV, per germline. Losses at the gene ends were 6 bases for V and 2 bases for J; bases not matched to a gene: 5. CDR3 in amino acids: CASRLAGLPTDTQYF. DNA for the CDR3: TGTGCCAGCAGACTAGCGGGGCTCCCCACAGATACGCAGTATTTT.

This clone was seen once. The rearrangement links TRBV25-1 to TRBJ1-5; weak D call: TRBD1 (6 bases). Germline V gene data show CDR1 as MGHDK and CDR2 as SYGVNS. V lost 4 bases, J lost 2 bases, and 9 bases lay in between. The CDR3 is made up of 14 amino acids. The CDR3 DNA follows: TGTGCCAGCAGTGCCTCAGGGGGCAATCAGCCCCAGCATTTT. Its protein is CASSASGGNQPQHF.

The chain employs TRBV5-4 and TRBJ1-1; D is perhaps TRBD1 (6 bases). V was cut by 4 bases and J by 1 base, with 14 bases left in between. This CDR3 is built from 15 residues. Germline values: CDR1 SGHNT, CDR2 YYREEE (reference sequence). The DNA for the CDR3 is TGTGCCAGCAGCCGAGAGGGGGGGGAGAACACTGAAGCTTTCTTT. It encodes CASSREGGENTEAFF.

The CDR3 DNA reads as TGTGCCAGCAGCCTCCCAGCCGGGGAGCCCCAGCATTTT. Its protein is CASSLPAGEPQHF. The J gene is TRBJ1-5, the V gene TRBV3-1 (or the pseudogene TRBV3-2), with unresolved D. Germline values: CDR1 LGHDT, CDR2 YNNKEL (reference sequence). Trimming pared 4 bases from V and 8 bases from J, leaving 12 bases between. This CDR3 region has 13 residues.

CDR3 protein: CASSLTGGSQETQYF. The CDR3 region has the DNA TGCGCCAGCAGCCTTACTGGAGGTTCCCAAGAGACCCAGTACTTC. This chain joins TRBV5-1 and TRBJ2-5; tentatively, D is TRBD2 (5 bases). CDR1 is SGHRS and CDR2 is YFSETQ in the germline V gene. CDR3 length equals 15 residues. The V end lost 4 bases, the J end lost 1 base, and 14 bases lay between the germline ends. The full variable domain, in which reference TRBV5-1 and TRBJ2-5 provide the parts outside the CDR3, is KAGVTQTPRYLIKTRGQQVTLSCSPISGHRSVSWYQQTPGQGLQFLFEYFSETQRNKGNFPGRFSGRQFSNSRSEMNVSTLELGDSALYLCASSLTGGSQETQYFGPGTRLLVL.

This clone was seen just once. V usage is TRBV28 and J usage is TRBJ1-1, with 8 bases lining up with TRBD1. The V segment lost 6 bases and the J segment 5 bases; nucleotides outside the gene matches: 11. CDR3 length: 15 residues. Germline-derived CDR1 and CDR2 are MDHEN and SYDVKM. As DNA, the CDR3 is TGTGCCAGCAGCCGCGGGTCCAGGGGGCGAACTGAAGCTTTCTTT. Its translation: CASSRGSRGRTEAFF.

The chain employs TRBV21-1 and TRBJ2-7; TRBD2 is the table's D call and was not checked against the DNA. TRBV21-1 is tagged as a pseudogene. The CDR3 consists of 16 residues. DNA of the CDR3: TGTGCCAGCAGCGGAAAGGAAACGGTGGAGGAGTACGAGCAGTACGTC. This codes for CASSGKETVEEYEQYV.

The V and J genes are TRBV3-1 (or the pseudogene TRBV3-2) and TRBJ1-1, with 9 positions matching TRBD1. Germline CDR1 LGHDT, CDR2 YNNKEL (reference sequence). The V segment lost 3 bases and the J segment 5 bases; nucleotides outside the gene matches: 4. CDR3 length: 14 residues. As DNA, the CDR3 is TGTGCCAGCAGCCAGGGGACAGGGAGGACTGAAGCTTTCTTT. Translating gives CASSQGTGRTEAFF.

The rearrangement uses TRBV9 and TRBJ2-7, with D tentatively TRBD1 (5 bases). The CDR3 runs to 13 residues. CDR1 is SGDLS and CDR2 is YYNGEE in the germline V gene. V lost 4 bases and J 6 bases, leaving 14 bases between the germline ends. The CDR3 loop reads CASSTSQGTEQYF. The CDR3, as DNA: TGTGCCAGCAGCACAAGCCAGGGTACCGAGCAGTACTTC. Full variable domain (outside the CDR3, taken from reference TRBV9 and TRBJ2-7): DSGVTQTPKHLITATGQRVTLRCSPRSGDLSVYWYQQSLDQGLQFLIQYYNGEERAKGNILERFSAQQFPDLHSELNLSSLELGDSALYFCASSTSQGTEQYFGPGTRLTVT.

The rearrangement uses TRBV29-1 and TRBJ2-3, with TRBD1 identical over 10 bases. The CDR3 runs 16 residues. Germline CDR1 and CDR2: SQVTM and ANQGSEA. V gave up 5 bases and J gave up 0 bases; unmatched junction bases: 8. The CDR3 DNA reads TGCAGCGTTAGAGGATGGGGACAGGGGAGCACAGATACGCAGTATTTT. It is translated as CSVRGWGQGSTDTQYF.

The CDR3 DNA reads as TGCAGCGGGTTTGCGGGGGGCAATGAGCAGTTCTTC. Protein sequence: CSGFAGGNEQFF. V gene TRBV29-1 combines with J gene TRBJ2-1, with 8 bases lining up with TRBD2. The CDR3 has 12 amino acids. With V trimmed by 7 bases and J by 6 bases, 5 bases remained unmatched. Germline V gene sequence: CDR1 SQVTM, CDR2 ANQGSEA.

This clone was seen once. The V call is TRBV5-1, the J call TRBJ1-2; D is uncertain. The germline V gene encodes CDR1 SGHRS and CDR2 YFSETQ. The V end was cut by 0 bases, the J end by 0 bases, with 12 bases between. The CDR3 is made up of 16 amino acids. The CDR3 sequence: CASSLEVAVSNYGYTF. For the CDR3, the DNA is TGCGCCAGCAGCTTGGAAGTGGCCGTCTCTAACTATGGCTACACCTTC.

V usage is TRBV5-5 and J usage is TRBJ2-7, with TRBD2 matching over 7 bases. Trimming took 2 bases from V and 3 from J; bases not matched to a gene: 5. CDR1 is SGHKS, CDR2 YYEKEE, per germline (reference sequence). CDR3 length: 14 residues. The CDR3 loop reads CASSLGRDYYEQYV. CDR3 DNA: TGTGCCAGCAGCTTAGGTCGGGACTACTACGAGCAGTACGTC.

The J gene is TRBJ2-2, the V gene TRBV5-1, with 9 bases lining up with TRBD1. The CDR3 length is 17 residues. With V trimmed by 2 bases and J by 3 bases, 8 bases remained unmatched. Germline CDR1 reads SGHRS; CDR2 reads YFSETQ. CDR3 in amino acids: CASSLDPDRGYTGELFF. DNA for the CDR3: TGCGCCAGCAGCTTAGATCCAGACAGGGGGTACACCGGGGAGCTGTTTTTT.

In regard to this clone: At the DNA level, this CDR3 is encoded by other sequences in the same sample as well. The gene calls are TRBV5-1 and TRBJ2-6; D gene uncertain. Trimming took off 0 bases at V and 0 bases at J, with 7 bases between the two ends. Germline CDR1 reads SGHRS; CDR2 reads YFSETQ. The CDR3 is 16 amino acids. CDR3 bases: TGCGCCAGCAGCTTGGGGGCGACCTCTGGGGCCAACGTCCTGACTTTC. Its protein is CASSLGATSGANVLTF.

The V call is TRBV19, the J call TRBJ2-1, with 10 bases that match TRBD2. This CDR3 is 17 amino acids long. V shed 1 base and J 2 bases; nucleotides not matched to a gene: 5. CDR1 is LNHDA and CDR2 is SQIVND in the germline V gene (reference sequence). This CDR3 is CASSIALSGRAYNEQFF. The CDR3 DNA sequence: TGTGCCAGTAGTATAGCCCTAAGCGGGAGGGCCTACAATGAGCAGTTCTTC.

The gene calls are TRBV6-1 and TRBJ1-5; 7 bases are a match to TRBD1. This CDR3 has 15 amino acids. Germline loops: CDR1 MNHNS, CDR2 SASEGT. Germline trimming cut 6 bases from V and 4 bases from J; bases unmatched to any gene: 9. As DNA, the CDR3 is TGTGCCAGCAGATATACGGGACAGTTAAATCAGCCCCAGCATTTT. This gives the protein CASRYTGQLNQPQHF.

This chain connects TRBV7-2 to TRBJ2-1; 10 nucleotides line up with TRBD2. The J segment lost 3 bases and the V segment lost 1 base, leaving 6 bases of the junction unmatched. Germline V lookup: CDR1 SGHTA, CDR2 FQGNSA. CDR3 length: 17 residues. CDR3 sequence: CASSLVRASGSYNEQFF. DNA of the CDR3: TGTGCCAGCAGCTTAGTGAGGGCTAGCGGGAGCTACAATGAGCAGTTCTTC.

The rearrangement uses TRBV28 and TRBJ2-3, with D possibly matching TRBD2 (6 bases). Looked up from germline, CDR1 is MDHEN and CDR2 is SYDVKM. This CDR3 has 15 residues. With 3 bases removed from V and 0 bases from J, the gap between germline ends came to 10 bases. In DNA form, the CDR3 reads TGTGCCAGCAGTTTTGTGGGGACTAGCACAGATACGCAGTATTTT. Protein sequence: CASSFVGTSTDTQYF.

The chain links TRBV10-2 to TRBJ2-1; the match to TRBD1 covers 8 bases. The CDR3 loop spans 14 amino acids. J was trimmed by 12 bases and V by 7 bases; bases with no gene match: 14. In germline, CDR1 is WSHSY, CDR2 SAAADI. CDR3: CASTLAGGSQVQFF. The CDR3 nucleotides read TGCGCCAGCACTCTCGCAGGGGGCTCCCAGGTGCAGTTCTTC.

The chain couples TRBV28 to TRBJ1-5; unclear D gene. V dropped 5 bases and J dropped 6 bases, with 17 bases sitting between them. Germline assignment: CDR1 MDHEN and CDR2 SYDVKM. The CDR3 is 15 amino acids. CDR3 region: CASSTPKEIGQPQHF. DNA of the CDR3: TGTGCCAGCAGTACCCCCAAAGAGATCGGTCAGCCCCAGCATTTT.